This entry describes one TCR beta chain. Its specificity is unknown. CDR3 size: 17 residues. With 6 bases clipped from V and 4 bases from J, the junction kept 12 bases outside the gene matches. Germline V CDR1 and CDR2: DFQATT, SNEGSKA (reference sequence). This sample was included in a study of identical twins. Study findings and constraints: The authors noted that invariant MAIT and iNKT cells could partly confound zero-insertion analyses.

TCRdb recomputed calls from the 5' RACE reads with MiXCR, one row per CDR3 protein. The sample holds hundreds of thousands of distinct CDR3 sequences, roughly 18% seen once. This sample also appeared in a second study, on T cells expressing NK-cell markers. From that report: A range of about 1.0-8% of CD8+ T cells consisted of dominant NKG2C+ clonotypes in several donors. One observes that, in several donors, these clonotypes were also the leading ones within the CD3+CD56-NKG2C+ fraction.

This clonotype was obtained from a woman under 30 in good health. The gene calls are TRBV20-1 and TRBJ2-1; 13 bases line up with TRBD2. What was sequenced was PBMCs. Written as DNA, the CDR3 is TGCAGTGCCATACTAGCGGGAGGGCATATCGTGTACAATGAGCAGTTCTTC. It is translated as CSAILAGGHIVYNEQFF.